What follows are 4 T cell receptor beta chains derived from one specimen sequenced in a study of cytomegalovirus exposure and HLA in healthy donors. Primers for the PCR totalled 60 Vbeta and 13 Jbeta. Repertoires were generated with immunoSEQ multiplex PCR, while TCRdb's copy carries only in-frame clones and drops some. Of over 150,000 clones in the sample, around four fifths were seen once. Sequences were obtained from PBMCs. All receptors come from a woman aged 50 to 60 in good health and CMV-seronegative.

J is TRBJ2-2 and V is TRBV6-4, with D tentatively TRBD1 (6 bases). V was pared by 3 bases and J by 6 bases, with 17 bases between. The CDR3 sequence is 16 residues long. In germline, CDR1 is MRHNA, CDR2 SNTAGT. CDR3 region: CASSENGGRGPGELFF. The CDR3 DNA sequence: TGTGCCAGCAGTGAGAATGGCGGCAGGGGCCCCGGGGAGCTGTTTTTT.

The DNA for the CDR3 is TGCAGCTTCAAGCCCACCGCCTACGAGCAGTACTTC. Translating gives CSFKPTAYEQYF. The chain is built from TRBV29-1 and TRBJ2-7, with unresolved D. Germline V gene lookup returns CDR1 SQVTM and CDR2 ANQGSEA. Trimming shortened V by 8 bases and J by 2 bases, and 13 bases separated the two germline ends. The CDR3 has 12 amino acids.

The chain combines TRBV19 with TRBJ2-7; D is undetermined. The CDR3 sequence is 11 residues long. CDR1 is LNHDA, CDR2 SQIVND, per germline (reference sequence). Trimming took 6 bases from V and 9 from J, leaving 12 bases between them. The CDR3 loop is CASSNKERQYF. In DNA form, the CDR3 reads TGTGCCAGTAGCAACAAGGAGCGGCAGTACTTC. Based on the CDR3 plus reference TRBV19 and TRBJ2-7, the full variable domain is DGGITQSPKYLFRKEGQNVTLSCEQNLNHDAMYWYRQDPGQGLRLIYYSQIVNDFQKGDIAEGYSVSREKKESFPLTVTSAQKNPTAFYLCASSNKERQYFGPGTRLTVT.

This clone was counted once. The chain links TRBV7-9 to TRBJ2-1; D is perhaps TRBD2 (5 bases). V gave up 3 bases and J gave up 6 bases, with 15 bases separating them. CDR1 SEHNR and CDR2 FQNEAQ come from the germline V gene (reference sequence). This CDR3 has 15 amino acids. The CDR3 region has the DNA TGTGCCAGCAGCTTCCCGACTACTGCTTTCAATGAGCAGTTCTTC. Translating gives CASSFPTTAFNEQFF. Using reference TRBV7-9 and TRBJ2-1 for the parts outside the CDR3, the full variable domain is DTGVSQNPRHKITKRGQNVTFRCDPISEHNRLYWYRQTLGQGPEFLTYFQNEAQLEKSRLLSDRFSAERPKGSFSTLEIQRTEQGDSAMYLCASSFPTTAFNEQFFGPGTRLTVL.